This T cell receptor (beta chain) was recorded in a study of blood T cell repertoires in COVID-19. Some clones are missing from TCRdb's copy, which holds only in-frame ones; the method was immunoSEQ multiplex PCR. The data hold 90,000 or so clones, with about 91% observed a single time. CDR1 and CDR2 (germline): KGHDR, SFDVKD. The V and J ends lost 5 bases and 6 bases respectively, with 15 bases between them. The CDR3 runs 15 residues. The source material was peripheral blood. The clonotype was recovered from a human donor with active COVID-19. The donor label of this sample is uncertain. The chain has TRBV24-1 and TRBJ2-2, with D tentatively TRBD2 (6 bases). The CDR3 here is CATSGRAGFAGELFF. The CDR3 bases are TGTGCCACCAGTGGGAGGGCGGGTTTCGCCGGGGAGCTGTTTTTT.